Following are 30 T cell receptor beta chains from one sample sequenced in a study of cytomegalovirus exposure and HLA in healthy donors. This PCR relied on a set of 60 Vbeta primers and 13 Jbeta primers. Clones were sequenced by immunoSEQ multiplex PCR, and TCRdb holds only the in-frame ones, with some missing. The sample includes about 98,000 clones, 69% of them seen just once. Sequencing was carried out using PBMCs. The receptors originated from a female donor in good health and CMV-seronegative.

The chain has TRBV2 and TRBJ2-1; 10 positions match TRBD1. V lost 8 bases and J lost 7; bases outside the gene matches: 11. This CDR3 has 15 amino acids. Germline-derived CDR1 and CDR2 are SNHLY and FYNNEI. The CDR3 nucleotides read TGTGCCAGCCCGCCCCGACAGGGGGCGAGGAATGAGCAGTTCTTC. Amino acid sequence: CASPPRQGARNEQFF.

The rearrangement joins TRBV6-6 to TRBJ2-5; 9 nucleotides agree with TRBD2. CDR3 length: 15 amino acids. Germline CDR1 MNHNY, CDR2 SVGAGI (reference sequence). Germline trimming cut 3 bases from V and 4 bases from J; bases unmatched to any gene: 6. The CDR3 DNA reads as TGTGCCAGCAGTTATAGCGGGGGCCAGGGAGAGACCCAGTACTTC. Protein: CASSYSGGQGETQYF.

This chain links TRBV18 with TRBJ1-3; TRBD1 matches at 10 bases. The CDR3 is 16 residues long. Germline V CDR1 and CDR2: KGHSH, LQKENI. The ends lost 2 bases at V and 0 bases at J; junction bases unmatched: 1. CDR3 amino acids: CASSPGQGVSGNTIYF. The CDR3 DNA reads TGTGCCAGCTCACCAGGACAGGGGGTCTCTGGAAACACCATATATTTT.

The V and J genes are TRBV28 and TRBJ2-3; TRBD2 aligns across 7 bases. The V and J ends lost 2 bases and 3 bases, in that order; junction bases with no gene match: 5. Germline V gene sequence: CDR1 MDHEN, CDR2 SYDVKM. The CDR3 runs 15 residues. CDR3: CASSLGGSRTDTQYF. CDR3 bases: TGTGCCAGCAGTTTAGGCGGGAGCCGAACAGATACGCAGTATTTT.

This clone was seen a handful of times. The rearrangement links TRBV29-1 to TRBJ2-5; 11 bases align to TRBD2. The CDR3 runs 16 residues. The germline V gene encodes CDR1 SQVTM and CDR2 ANQGSEA. The J segment lost 0 bases and the V segment lost 5 bases, leaving 8 bases of the junction unmatched. Written as DNA, the CDR3 is TGCAGCGTTTCCGGGACTAGCGGAGCGTACCAAGAGACCCAGTACTTC. This codes for CSVSGTSGAYQETQYF.

V gene TRBV19 combines with J gene TRBJ2-7; 7 bases match TRBD1. The CDR3 covers 14 residues. The germline gives CDR1 LNHDA, CDR2 SQIVND (reference sequence). V dropped 5 bases and J dropped 7; count of bases not matched to a gene: 11. The CDR3 sequence is CASSPPDRVWEQYF. The CDR3 coding sequence is TGTGCCAGTAGTCCGCCTGACAGGGTGTGGGAGCAGTACTTC.

V and J are TRBV7-2 and TRBJ2-7, with 11 bases identical to TRBD2. The CDR3 is made up of 16 amino acids. Germline CDR1 reads SGHTA; CDR2 reads FQGNSA. J lost 6 bases, V lost 2 bases, and 9 bases had no gene match. The CDR3 DNA is TGTGCCAGCAGCTTAAGGCTAGCGGGAGGAGGAGGCGAGCAGTACTTC. Protein: CASSLRLAGGGGEQYF.

This clone has only a few counts. The chain couples TRBV30 to TRBJ1-2; D uncertain. Germline V gene lookup returns CDR1 GTSNPN and CDR2 SVGIG (reference sequence). The germline V and J ends were trimmed by 3 bases and 7 bases, with 6 bases remaining between them. CDR3 length: 10 amino acids. CDR3 nucleotide sequence: TGTGCCTGGAGACGGGGTGGCTACACCTTC. It yields the protein CAWRRGGYTF.

CDR3 bases: TGTGCCAGCAGTTACGAACAGGGGGCGCGCGGCTACACCTTC. It specifies CASSYEQGARGYTF. The V gene is TRBV6-5, the J gene TRBJ1-2; 9 positions agree with TRBD1. Losses at the gene ends were 2 bases for V and 8 bases for J; bases not matched to a gene: 6. This CDR3 has 14 amino acids. Germline V gene data show CDR1 as MNHEY and CDR2 as SVGAGI.

The chain couples TRBV4-2 to TRBJ2-1, with 11 bases fitting TRBD2. In germline, CDR1 is LGHNA, CDR2 YNFKEQ. With 3 bases clipped from V and 4 bases from J, the junction kept 5 bases outside the gene matches. This CDR3 contains 16 residues. CDR3 in DNA: TGTGCCAGCAGCCAGGGCGGGACTAGCGGATACAATGAGCAGTTCTTC. Translated: CASSQGGTSGYNEQFF.

The genes are TRBV9 and TRBJ1-4, with no clear D. Between the trimmed V and J ends, which lost 0 bases and 8 bases, there was a span of 14 bases. Germline assignment: CDR1 SGDLS and CDR2 YYNGEE. This CDR3 has 15 residues. CDR3 DNA sequence: TGTGCCAGCAGCGTAGCCGGGGTGAGTGACGAAAAACTGTTTTTT. Protein product: CASSVAGVSDEKLFF.

The chain carries TRBV19 and TRBJ1-2, with TRBD1 identical over 12 bases. The CDR3 has 15 amino acids. Germline V gene data show CDR1 as LNHDA and CDR2 as SQIVND (reference sequence). V was clipped by 7 bases and J by 7 bases; unmatched bases: 10. CDR3: CASTPGQGARGGYTF. CDR3 nucleotide sequence: TGTGCCAGTACACCGGGACAGGGGGCGCGGGGTGGCTACACCTTC.

This clone was detected once. The V gene is TRBV7-8, the J gene TRBJ2-3; maybe TRBD2 (6 bases). The CDR3 runs 14 residues. Trimming took off 5 bases at V and 0 bases at J, with 9 bases between the two ends. The germline CDR1 and CDR2 sequences are SGHVS and FQNEAQ. In DNA, the CDR3 is TGTGCCAGCAGCAGCGGGCCTAGCACAGATACGCAGTATTTT. Translated: CASSSGPSTDTQYF. The variable domain in full, completed from reference TRBV7-8 and TRBJ2-3, reads GAGVSQSPRYKVAKRGQDVALRCDPISGHVSLFWYQQALGQGPEFLTYFQNEAQLDKSGLPSDRFFAERPEGSVSTLKIQRTQQEDSAVYLCASSSGPSTDTQYFGPGTRLTVL.

The rearrangement uses TRBV15 and TRBJ2-1, with TRBD2 matching over 11 bases. Per germline, CDR1 LNHNV and CDR2 YYDKDF (reference sequence). The CDR3 has 16 residues. V shed 3 bases and J 8 bases; nucleotides not matched to a gene: 9. CDR3: CATSSTTSGRRDEQFF. In DNA, the CDR3 is TGTGCCACCAGCAGCACCACTAGCGGGAGAAGGGATGAGCAGTTCTTC. The full variable domain, completed using reference TRBV15 and TRBJ2-1, is DAMVIQNPRYQVTQFGKPVTLSCSQTLNHNVMYWYQQKSSQAPKLLFHYYDKDFNNEADTPDNFQSRRPNTSFCFLDIRSPGLGDTAMYLCATSSTTSGRRDEQFFGPGTRLTVL.

The rearrangement uses TRBV14 and TRBJ1-1, with 7 bases that match TRBD1. CDR1 and CDR2 (germline): SGHDN, FVKESK. The CDR3 has 15 residues. V dropped 4 bases and J dropped 1; count of bases not matched to a gene: 6. CDR3 sequence (DNA): TGTGCCAGCAGCCGCGTTCGACAGGGGAACACTGAAGCTTTCTTT. Protein product: CASSRVRQGNTEAFF.

The chain combines TRBV6-4 with TRBJ1-5, with 9 bases that match TRBD1. CDR3 length: 15 residues. Trimming at V came to 8 bases and at J to 4 bases, leaving 9 bases not matched to a gene. Looked up from germline, CDR1 is MRHNA and CDR2 is SNTAGT. CDR3 sequence (DNA): TGTGCCAGCTCCCCGGAGGGACAGGGAAATCAGCCCCAGCATTTT. It yields the protein CASSPEGQGNQPQHF.

The genes are TRBV9 and TRBJ2-5; 8 bases are a match to TRBD2. Per the germline V gene, CDR1 is SGDLS and CDR2 is YYNGEE. The V segment lost 3 bases and the J segment 5 bases; nucleotides outside the gene matches: 12. This CDR3 contains 16 residues. The DNA for the CDR3 is TGTGCCAGCAGCGCCCGGACTGGACCGGGAGGGGAGACCCAGTACTTC. It translates to CASSARTGPGGETQYF.

By share, this clone ranks as medium-sized. In the same sample, other DNA sequences code for this CDR3. J is TRBJ1-3 and V is TRBV7-9; 7 nucleotides match TRBD1. Germline lookup yields CDR1 SEHNR and CDR2 FQNEAQ (reference sequence). Trimming cost V 1 base and J 4 bases; bases outside gene matches: 4. The CDR3 sequence is 15 residues long. The CDR3 sequence is CASSLEQGRGNTIYF. CDR3 coding DNA: TGTGCCAGCAGCTTAGAACAGGGGCGCGGAAACACCATATATTTT. Full variable domain (remainder filled in from reference TRBV7-9 and TRBJ1-3): DTGVSQNPRHKITKRGQNVTFRCDPISEHNRLYWYRQTLGQGPEFLTYFQNEAQLEKSRLLSDRFSAERPKGSFSTLEIQRTEQGDSAMYLCASSLEQGRGNTIYFGEGSWLTVV.

The rearrangement uses TRBV15 and TRBJ1-6; perhaps TRBD1 as D (6 bases). CDR3 length: 16 residues. Per germline, CDR1 LNHNV and CDR2 YYDKDF (reference sequence). V was pared by 3 bases and J by 0 bases, with 9 bases between. Here the CDR3 reads CATSRRGGSYNSPLHF. DNA of the CDR3: TGTGCCACCAGCAGGAGGGGGGGCTCCTATAATTCACCCCTCCACTTT. Variable domain in full (rest from reference TRBV15 and TRBJ1-6): DAMVIQNPRYQVTQFGKPVTLSCSQTLNHNVMYWYQQKSSQAPKLLFHYYDKDFNNEADTPDNFQSRRPNTSFCFLDIRSPGLGDTAMYLCATSRRGGSYNSPLHFGNGTRLTVT.

CDR3 in DNA: TGCGCCAGCAGCCAAGATGATCTTAGCGTACAGACCCAGTACTTC. Amino acid sequence: CASSQDDLSVQTQYF. The genes are TRBV4-1 and TRBJ2-5; maybe TRBD2 (5 bases). Germline assignment: CDR1 MGHRA and CDR2 YSYEKL. Trimming took 0 bases from V and 6 from J, leaving 14 bases between them. This CDR3 contains 15 residues.

This chain uses TRBV25-1 with TRBJ2-3, with 8 positions matching TRBD1. V shed 10 bases and J 1 base; nucleotides not matched to a gene: 4. Germline V lookup: CDR1 MGHDK, CDR2 SYGVNS. The CDR3 contains 13 residues. Here the CDR3 DNA reads TGTGCCACAGGGGGCTTCGGCACAGATACGCAGTATTTT. Its protein product is CATGGFGTDTQYF.

V and J are TRBV30 and TRBJ1-2; 10 bases fit TRBD1. The CDR3 is 13 amino acids. CDR1 and CDR2 (germline): GTSNPN, SVGIG (reference sequence). The V gene end was trimmed by 8 bases and the J gene end by 7 bases; junction bases not matched to a gene: 10. The CDR3 sequence: CATRTGGSIGYTF. DNA of the CDR3: TGTGCCACCAGGACAGGGGGATCTATTGGCTACACCTTC. The full variable domain, with the rest looked up from reference TRBV30 and TRBJ1-2, is SQTIHQWPATLVQPVGSPLSLECTVEGTSNPNLYWYRQAAGRGLQLLFYSVGIGQISSEVPQNLSASRPQDRQFILSSKKLLLSDSGFYLCATRTGGSIGYTFGSGTRLTVV.

CDR3 nucleotides: TGCGCCAGCAGCTCCCGGGGGTTCGGCCTGGCCGGAAACACCATATATTTT. This translates into CASSSRGFGLAGNTIYF. The genes are TRBV5-1 and TRBJ1-3; tentatively, D is TRBD1 (5 bases). Trimming left V 3 bases short and J 4 bases short, with 20 bases between. The CDR3 runs to 17 residues. Looked up from germline, CDR1 is SGHRS and CDR2 is YFSETQ.

This chain uses TRBV28 with TRBJ2-7; D not certain. The CDR3 is 14 residues long. V dropped 0 bases and J dropped 2 bases, with 8 bases sitting between them. CDR1 and CDR2 from the germline V gene are MDHEN and SYDVKM. The CDR3 DNA reads TGTGCCAGCAGTTTATGGCGGAGAGCCTACGAGCAGTACTTC. Its protein is CASSLWRRAYEQYF.

CDR3 nucleotides: TGTGCCAGCAGCTCCTCACCGGGGTTGGGGACAACCTACGAAAAACTGTTTTTT. The encoded protein is CASSSSPGLGTTYEKLFF. The chain links TRBV28 to TRBJ1-4; D might be TRBD1 (6 bases). The CDR3 length is 18 residues. V was clipped by 6 bases and J by 8 bases, with 28 bases between them. Germline lookup yields CDR1 MDHEN and CDR2 SYDVKM.

This clone was seen a few times. The chain is built from TRBV30 and TRBJ1-2, with D possibly matching TRBD1 (6 bases). V lost 3 bases and J lost 2, with 10 bases in between. Germline CDR1 is GTSNPN and CDR2 is SVGIG (reference sequence). The CDR3 is 13 residues long. CDR3 sequence (DNA): TGTGCCTGGAGCCCGGGACACAACTATGGCTACACCTTC. It specifies CAWSPGHNYGYTF.

V is TRBV7-9 and J is TRBJ2-1, with 8 bases matching TRBD1. CDR3 length equals 16 residues. The germline CDR1 and CDR2 sequences are SEHNR and FQNEAQ (reference sequence). V lost 4 bases to trimming and J lost 4 bases; unmatched junction nucleotides: 9. The CDR3: CASSSQPGTGYNEQFF. Written as DNA, the CDR3 is TGTGCCAGCAGCTCCCAACCCGGGACAGGATACAATGAGCAGTTCTTC.

This clone was detected only a few times. The CDR3 here is CSVKDSNVNQPQHF. The CDR3 DNA reads as TGCAGCGTTAAGGACAGCAACGTTAATCAGCCCCAGCATTTT. The rearrangement uses TRBV29-1 and TRBJ1-5, with a possible D match to TRBD1 (6 bases). The CDR3 is 14 amino acids. Germline CDR1 is SQVTM and CDR2 is ANQGSEA. V gave up 5 bases and J gave up 4 bases, with 15 bases separating them.

This clone is a singleton in its sample. The genes are TRBV18 and TRBJ1-4; perhaps TRBD1 as D (5 bases). The germline V and J ends were trimmed by 7 bases and 1 base, with 16 bases remaining between them. Germline V gene data show CDR1 as KGHSH and CDR2 as LQKENI. The CDR3 length is 16 residues. CDR3 in amino acids: CASFAYRGGTNEKLFF. CDR3 bases: TGTGCCAGCTTCGCCTACCGCGGGGGAACTAATGAAAAACTGTTTTTT.

The chain recombines TRBV6-6 with TRBJ2-3; 16 nucleotides match TRBD2. The CDR3 totals 15 residues. Germline V gene data show CDR1 as MNHNY and CDR2 as SVGAGI (reference sequence). Trimming at V came to 10 bases and at J to 6 bases, leaving 7 bases not matched to a gene. The CDR3 sequence: CAISPGLAGGDTQYF. CDR3 DNA: TGTGCCATTTCGCCGGGACTAGCGGGAGGGGATACGCAGTATTTT.